The 25 T cell receptor beta chains presented below share a single source sample, sequenced in a study of post-analysis software for immune sequencing data. Built from TCR beta cDNA, the libraries had unique molecular identifiers in them. MiXCR, run by TCRdb on the PCR reads, gives a single entry per CDR3 protein. The data contain fewer than 850,000 distinct CDR3 sequences, just under 30% of them seen just once; the ten biggest clones take up about 0.5%. The antigens for these receptors are not known. General study results and limits: Elevated frequency relative to controls characterized four or five TRBV segments in patients, TRBV5-6, TRBV5-1 and TRBV20-1 among them.

Sequencing was carried out using blood. The receptors originated from a girl aged 5 to 17 with multiple sclerosis.

This chain links TRBV20-1 with TRBJ2-7, with D unresolved. This CDR3 has 13 residues. Trimming shortened V by 2 bases and J by 2 bases, and 10 bases separated the two germline ends. Germline CDR1 and CDR2: DFQATT and SNEGSKA (reference sequence). The CDR3 loop reads CSARPDIAYEQYF. CDR3 coding DNA: TGCAGTGCTAGACCCGACATCGCCTACGAGCAGTACTTC.

The CDR3 protein is CASSFPSAGTESYEQYF. The DNA for the CDR3 is TGTGCCAGCAGCTTCCCTTCCGCGGGGACAGAGTCCTACGAGCAGTACTTC. J is TRBJ2-7 and V is TRBV7-2; weak D call: TRBD1 (7 bases). This CDR3 comprises 17 residues. Germline lookup yields CDR1 SGHTA and CDR2 FQGNSA. V lost 3 bases, J lost 1 base, and 19 bases lay in between.

In this sample, this clonotype turned up a few times. This rearrangement joins TRBV7-2 to TRBJ2-1, with TRBD2 matching over 7 bases. Unmatched junction bases numbered 5, after V lost 5 bases and J lost 7 bases. CDR1 is SGHTA, CDR2 FQGNSA, per germline. The CDR3 totals 13 residues. CDR3 bases: TGTGCCAGCAGCCTGGGGGGGTGGAATGAGCAGTTCTTC. Translating gives CASSLGGWNEQFF.

This clonotype was seen a few times. V gene TRBV20-1 combines with J gene TRBJ1-1; D remains ambiguous. The germline gives CDR1 DFQATT, CDR2 SNEGSKA (reference sequence). The CDR3 has 13 amino acids. V was cut by 3 bases and J by 5 bases, with 13 bases left in between. CDR3 sequence (DNA): TGCAGTGCTAGTGGAGGCGGGGTAACTGAAGCTTTCTTT. This encodes CSASGGGVTEAFF.

The chain has TRBV29-1 and TRBJ2-5; 11 bases are shared with TRBD1. The J call is in doubt because the DNA end fits TRBJ2-7 better. Germline CDR1 is SQVTM and CDR2 is ANQGSEA. The CDR3 totals 13 residues. CDR3 loop: CSVDRTGGGEQYF. CDR3 in DNA: TGCAGCGTTGATAGGACAGGGGGCGGCGAGCAGTACTTC.

The chain recombines TRBV7-8 with TRBJ2-6, with D unclear. This CDR3 spans 17 amino acids. Per the germline V gene, CDR1 is SGHVS and CDR2 is FQNEAQ. With 3 bases removed from V and 0 bases from J, the gap between germline ends came to 12 bases. As DNA, the CDR3 is TGTGCCAGCAGCTTGGCCGCGGTGCGCTCTGGGGCCAACGTCCTGACTTTC. The encoded protein is CASSLAAVRSGANVLTF.

The rearrangement links TRBV5-1 to TRBJ2-2, with TRBD1 matching 8 bases. Germline V lookup: CDR1 SGHRS, CDR2 YFSETQ. J was trimmed by 2 bases and V by 1 base; bases with no gene match: 4. This CDR3 region has 16 residues. CDR3: CASSLSTGGNTGELFF. In DNA, the CDR3 is TGCGCCAGCAGCTTGAGCACAGGGGGAAACACCGGGGAGCTGTTTTTT.

CDR3 coding DNA: TGCGCCAGCAGCTTCCGGACCCAAACAACAGTTAACTATGGCTACACCTTC. Translated, it gives CASSFRTQTTVNYGYTF. The rearrangement links TRBV5-1 to TRBJ1-2; D gene uncertain. Germline V gives CDR1 SGHRS, CDR2 YFSETQ. Trimming left V 2 bases short and J 1 base short, with 18 bases between. This CDR3 spans 17 amino acids.

In the case of this clonotype: Germline is not matched at one junction end, which may reflect a read error. The V gene is TRBV20-1, the J gene TRBJ2-1; D call uncertain. The CDR3 extends over 15 amino acids. The germline gives CDR1 DFQATT, CDR2 SNEGSKA (reference sequence). CDR3 in DNA: TGCAATGCTAGAGTGTGGAACGAAGCTAATCGTGAGCAGTTCTTC. This encodes CNARVWNEANREQFF.

This clonotype appeared once. This chain connects TRBV6-6 to TRBJ2-2; 9 bases align to TRBD1. Germline lookup yields CDR1 MNHNY and CDR2 SVGAGI (reference sequence). V shed 6 bases and J 5 bases; nucleotides not matched to a gene: 10. This CDR3 has 16 amino acids. The CDR3 is CASRNPDRGRTGELFF. The CDR3 DNA follows: TGTGCCAGCAGGAATCCAGACAGGGGGAGAACCGGGGAGCTGTTTTTT.

In its sample, this clonotype was seen once. Just one base apart from a much larger clone, this may be a read error. The chain is built from TRBV6-5 and TRBJ2-1; a weak D match, TRBD2 (5 bases). Germline assignment: CDR1 MNHEY and CDR2 SVGAGI. The CDR3 contains 14 residues. Trimming stripped 6 bases from V and 13 bases from J, with 22 bases between. DNA of the CDR3: TGTGCCAGCAGCACCAACCCGGGGAGAGAGACCCAGTTCTTC. Translated: CASSTNPGRETQFF.

The chain joins TRBV27 to TRBJ2-4, with D tentatively TRBD1 (6 bases). The J call is uncertain, as TRBJ2-5 better fits the DNA end. The CDR3 runs 15 residues. CDR1 is MNHEY, CDR2 SMNVEV, per germline (reference sequence). CDR3 nucleotide sequence: TGTGCCAGCAGTTTTAGGGGGTTCCGTTCAGAGACCCAGTACTTC. Encoded protein: CASSFRGFRSETQYF.

V and J are TRBV20-1 and TRBJ2-5, with D maybe TRBD1 (6 bases). CDR3 length: 15 residues. Germline CDR1 is DFQATT and CDR2 is SNEGSKA (reference sequence). V gave up 2 bases and J gave up 6 bases, with 19 bases separating them. CDR3 sequence reads: CSARLGGAFVQTQYF. The DNA for the CDR3 is TGCAGTGCTAGACTAGGGGGAGCTTTTGTACAGACCCAGTACTTC.

The rearrangement links TRBV12-3 or TRBV12-4 to TRBJ2-3; perhaps TRBD2 as D (5 bases). CDR3 length: 13 residues. V lost 6 bases and J 4 bases, leaving 11 bases between the germline ends. CDR3 DNA sequence: TGTGCCAGCAGCCGTAGCGAAGCAGATACGCAGTATTTT. It codes for CASSRSEADTQYF.

This clonotype was counted a few times. This chain connects TRBV20-1 to TRBJ1-1; 7 nucleotides line up with TRBD1. Germline assignment: CDR1 DFQATT and CDR2 SNEGSKA (reference sequence). This CDR3 contains 14 residues. V lost 3 bases to trimming and J lost 0 bases; unmatched junction nucleotides: 4. The CDR3 bases are TGCAGTGCTAGCAACAGGGGCATGAACACTGAAGCTTTCTTT. Its translation is CSASNRGMNTEAFF.

V gene TRBV20-1 combines with J gene TRBJ2-3, with 7 bases lining up with TRBD2. V dropped 6 bases and J dropped 3; count of bases not matched to a gene: 12. The CDR3 is made up of 15 amino acids. Per germline, CDR1 DFQATT and CDR2 SNEGSKA (reference sequence). CDR3 in amino acids: CSATTGRERTDTQYF. CDR3 bases: TGCAGTGCGACCACCGGGCGGGAGAGGACAGATACGCAGTATTTT.

This chain joins TRBV7-6 and TRBJ2-3; 9 nucleotides align to TRBD2. The CDR3 covers 16 residues. The V gene's germline CDR1 is SGHVS and CDR2 FNYEAQ. The J segment lost 4 bases and the V segment lost 0 bases, leaving 5 bases of the junction unmatched. The CDR3 region is CASSLAGLAVADTQYF. The CDR3 DNA is TGTGCCAGCAGCTTAGCGGGACTAGCTGTCGCAGATACGCAGTATTTT.

The sample holds a few counts of this clonotype. The J gene is TRBJ1-2, the V gene TRBV12-3 or TRBV12-4; 7 bases match TRBD1. The CDR3 has 16 amino acids. V lost 3 bases, J lost 0 bases, and 7 bases stayed unmatched. The CDR3 DNA sequence: TGTGCCAGCAGTTTCAACAGGGGAGGTGCTAACTATGGCTACACCTTC. The encoded protein is CASSFNRGGANYGYTF.

The rearrangement links TRBV5-1 to TRBJ2-1; the D is unclear. The J call is in doubt because the DNA end fits TRBJ2-7 better. The V gene's germline CDR1 is SGHRS and CDR2 YFSETQ. This CDR3 spans 13 amino acids. DNA of the CDR3: TGCGCCAGCAGCTTGGAAGTATTGAACGAGCAGTACTTC. Translation: CASSLEVLNEQYF.

This clonotype was seen only once. The V call is TRBV27, the J call TRBJ1-5; perhaps TRBD1 as D (6 bases). The germline CDR1 and CDR2 sequences are MNHEY and SMNVEV (reference sequence). The CDR3 length is 15 residues. The V and J ends lost 4 bases and 4 bases respectively, with 14 bases between them. CDR3 residues: CASSSGLGANQPQHF. The CDR3, as DNA: TGTGCCAGCAGTTCCGGCCTGGGGGCTAATCAGCCCCAGCATTTT.

As for this clonotype: A read error may account for a junction end that differs from germline. The gene calls are TRBV12-3 or TRBV12-4 and TRBJ2-2; perhaps TRBD2 as D (5 bases). This CDR3 spans 16 amino acids. CDR3 coding DNA: TGTGCCAGCAGTTTAATGAGCGGCTCTAGGGCCGGGGAGCGGTTTTTT. Amino acid sequence: CASSLMSGSRAGERFF.

This rearrangement joins TRBV20-1 to TRBJ1-1, with D unresolved. The length of the CDR3 is 11 residues. Trimming took 6 bases from V and 5 from J, leaving 10 bases between them. Per germline, CDR1 DFQATT and CDR2 SNEGSKA (reference sequence). CDR3 amino acids: CSAPTRTEAFF. The CDR3 coding sequence is TGCAGTGCGCCGACAAGGACTGAAGCTTTCTTT.

The rearrangement joins TRBV12-3 or TRBV12-4 to TRBJ1-2; D may be TRBD1 (5 bases). Trimming removed 5 bases at V and 3 bases at J, with 19 bases between. The CDR3 consists of 16 residues. CDR3 in DNA: TGTGCCAGCAGTAAAAGAACGTGGGGCGCAGACTATGGCTACACCTTC. It translates to CASSKRTWGADYGYTF.

The rearrangement uses TRBV10-3 and TRBJ2-4; 12 positions agree with TRBD1. The J call could be wrong; TRBJ2-7 is a better fit for the DNA end. This CDR3 has 16 amino acids. The germline CDR1 and CDR2 sequences are ENHRY and SYGVKD. CDR3 nucleotides: TGTGCCATCAGGGGGGAAGGGACAGGGGGCTTCTACGAGCAGTACTTC. It yields the protein CAIRGEGTGGFYEQYF.

This rearrangement joins TRBV7-7 to TRBJ2-1, with D perhaps matching TRBD1 (6 bases). Trimming took off 2 bases at V and 9 bases at J, with 17 bases between the two ends. This CDR3 is built from 15 residues. CDR1 is SSHAT and CDR2 is FNYEAQ in the germline V gene (reference sequence). As DNA, the CDR3 is TGTGCCAGCAGCTTATTTGGGCAGGGGTCAGGTGAGCAGTTCTTC. Protein: CASSLFGQGSGEQFF.